Below, 28 T cell receptor beta chains from the same sample are listed, as sequenced in a study of blood T cell repertoires in COVID-19 (dated by TCRdb to between 2020 and 2021). Libraries were built with the immunoSEQ multiplex PCR assay. TCRdb retrieved this table from immuneACCESS and kept in-frame rearrangements only. Not all clones are present; in checked studies, unresolved V genes account for under half, and no reason is known for the remainder. Counted in this sample were fewer than 400,000 clones; 90% of them appeared once. Of the sample, 3% to 5% falls within the top ten clones. Sequencing used PBMCs or T cells enriched from blood (not recorded which). The receptor set was obtained from a woman under 40 who had been exposed to COVID-19.

This clone occurred once. This chain joins TRBV13 and TRBJ2-3; TRBD2 agrees at 11 bases. The CDR3 has 16 amino acids. The germline V gene has CDR1 PRHDT and CDR2 FYEKMQ (reference sequence). The V gene end was trimmed by 5 bases and the J gene end by 2 bases; junction bases not matched to a gene: 6. The CDR3 here is CASSPRLAGPTDTQYF. The CDR3 nucleotides read TGTGCCAGCAGCCCAAGACTAGCGGGGCCCACAGATACGCAGTATTTT.

This chain connects TRBV25-1 to TRBJ1-5; 7 bases map to TRBD1. Germline trimming cut 10 bases from V and 3 bases from J; bases unmatched to any gene: 9. Germline loops: CDR1 MGHDK, CDR2 SYGVNS. This CDR3 spans 14 amino acids. CDR3 in amino acids: CATPGTANNQPQHF. As DNA, the CDR3 is TGTGCCACCCCCGGGACAGCGAACAATCAGCCCCAGCATTTT.

The chain links TRBV5-4 to TRBJ2-3; 8 nucleotides line up with TRBD2. V lost 3 bases, J lost 2 bases, and 8 bases stayed unmatched. This CDR3 is 16 amino acids long. Germline CDR1 reads SGHNT; CDR2 reads YYREEE (reference sequence). CDR3 nucleotide sequence: TGTGCCAGCAGCTCCTGGACTAGCAGAAACACAGATACGCAGTATTTT. Encoded protein: CASSSWTSRNTDTQYF.

The chain links TRBV2 to TRBJ2-5, with 11 bases aligning to TRBD2. The CDR3 is made up of 16 amino acids. V was clipped by 6 bases and J by 1 base; unmatched bases: 7. Per germline, CDR1 SNHLY and CDR2 FYNNEI. The CDR3 DNA follows: TGTGCCAGCAGCCAAAATAGCGGGGGGGCCCAAGAGACCCAGTACTTC. Its protein product is CASSQNSGGAQETQYF.

The CDR3 nucleotides are TGTGCCAGCAGTTATGGCGCGGGGAATGACTATGGCTACACCTTC. Amino acids: CASSYGAGNDYGYTF. This chain joins TRBV6-9 and TRBJ1-2, with no clear D. Germline CDR1 MNHGY, CDR2 SVAAGI. Trimming stripped 2 bases from V and 3 bases from J, with 13 bases between. The CDR3 runs to 15 residues.

The genes are TRBV2 and TRBJ1-2; D call uncertain. Germline CDR1 reads SNHLY; CDR2 reads FYNNEI. This CDR3 has 10 amino acids. Trimming removed 8 bases from V and 5 bases from J, with 6 bases in between. CDR3 amino acids: CASGEYGYTF. CDR3 bases: TGTGCCAGCGGGGAGTATGGCTACACCTTC. The entire variable domain, with the rest obtained from reference TRBV2 and TRBJ1-2, is as follows: EPEVTQTPSHQVTQMGQEVILRCVPISNHLYFYWYRQILGQKVEFLVSFYNNEISEKSEIFDDQFSVERPDGSNFTLKIRSTKLEDSAMYFCASGEYGYTFGSGTRLTVV.

The chain uses TRBV10-3 and TRBJ2-7; D might be TRBD2 (6 bases). The CDR3 length is 12 residues. Trimming took off 6 bases at V and 6 bases at J, with 12 bases between the two ends. Germline V gene data show CDR1 as ENHRY and CDR2 as SYGVKD. CDR3 bases: TGTGCCATCAGCGGCGGGGAAAGCGAGCAGTACTTC. It encodes CAISGGESEQYF.

The V gene is TRBV9, the J gene TRBJ2-3; D may be TRBD2 (6 bases). This CDR3 contains 16 residues. Germline V gene sequence: CDR1 SGDLS, CDR2 YYNGEE. Trimming stripped 1 base from V and 0 bases from J, with 12 bases between. In DNA, the CDR3 is TGTGCCAGCAGCGTATCCGCGGGACTTAGCACAGATACGCAGTATTTT. Amino acids: CASSVSAGLSTDTQYF.

The chain joins TRBV4-3 to TRBJ1-3; the match to TRBD1 covers 10 bases. Germline-derived CDR1 and CDR2 are LGHNA and YSLEER. V was clipped by 0 bases and J by 4 bases; unmatched bases: 6. The CDR3 covers 17 residues. The CDR3 nucleotides read TGCGCCAGCAGCCAAGAGCCCCCGGGACAGGGGGGAAACACCATATATTTT. Translation: CASSQEPPGQGGNTIYF.

The V and J genes are TRBV5-5 and TRBJ2-3; a possible D gene is TRBD2 (6 bases). Trimming stripped 7 bases from V and 6 bases from J, with 18 bases between. CDR1 SGHKS and CDR2 YYEKEE come from the germline V gene (reference sequence). This CDR3 contains 14 residues. The CDR3 region is CASGRDSPGDTQYF. In DNA, the CDR3 is TGTGCCAGCGGACGGGACTCTCCCGGGGATACGCAGTATTTT.

The V and J genes are TRBV5-8 and TRBJ2-7; 10 positions agree with TRBD1. Trimming cost V 0 bases and J 6 bases; bases outside gene matches: 6. This CDR3 comprises 15 residues. Looked up from germline, CDR1 is SGHTS and CDR2 is YDEGEE. CDR3 amino acids: CASSLGVTGGGEQYF. The DNA for the CDR3 is TGTGCCAGCAGCTTGGGGGTGACAGGGGGCGGCGAGCAGTACTTC.

The rearrangement joins TRBV5-1 to TRBJ1-5, with D perhaps matching TRBD1 (6 bases). The CDR3 consists of 16 residues. Trimming pared 2 bases from V and 7 bases from J, leaving 19 bases between. Germline CDR1 and CDR2: SGHRS and YFSETQ. The CDR3 loop reads CASSLDPRGLGQPQHF. CDR3 nucleotides: TGCGCCAGCAGCTTAGACCCGCGGGGGCTGGGGCAGCCCCAGCATTTT.

This clone occurred once. This sequence joins TRBV10-1 and TRBJ1-1; weak D call: TRBD1 (5 bases). In germline, CDR1 is WNHNN, CDR2 SYGVQD (reference sequence). Trimming cost V 6 bases and J 2 bases, with 13 bases left between them. The CDR3 is 14 residues long. Here the CDR3 reads CASRRQRKNTEAFF. The CDR3 DNA follows: TGCGCCAGCAGAAGACAGAGAAAAAACACTGAAGCTTTCTTT.

The V and J genes are TRBV15 and TRBJ2-4; 7 nucleotides align to TRBD2. V gave up 0 bases and J gave up 4 bases; unmatched junction bases: 3. The CDR3 contains 15 residues. Germline CDR1 LNHNV, CDR2 YYDKDF (reference sequence). The CDR3 reads CATSRDGGSKNIQYF. CDR3 in DNA: TGTGCCACCAGCAGAGACGGGGGGAGTAAAAACATTCAGTACTTC. The variable domain in full, completed from reference TRBV15 and TRBJ2-4, reads DAMVIQNPRYQVTQFGKPVTLSCSQTLNHNVMYWYQQKSSQAPKLLFHYYDKDFNNEADTPDNFQSRRPNTSFCFLDIRSPGLGDTAMYLCATSRDGGSKNIQYFGAGTRLSVL.

This clone was detected only once. V and J are TRBV5-1 and TRBJ2-3; D call uncertain. This CDR3 contains 14 residues. Germline V gene sequence: CDR1 SGHRS, CDR2 YFSETQ. Trimming pared 4 bases from V and 2 bases from J, leaving 11 bases between. The DNA of the CDR3 is TGCGCCAGCAGCACTAATTCGAACACAGATACGCAGTATTTT. Translating gives CASSTNSNTDTQYF.

The genes are TRBV7-3 and TRBJ2-5; TRBD2 agrees at 10 bases. V lost 1 base, J lost 2 bases, and 4 bases stayed unmatched. The CDR3 extends over 16 amino acids. Germline CDR1 and CDR2: SGHTA and FQGTGA. For the CDR3, the DNA is TGTGCCAGCAGCTTAAACCCAGCGGGGGGGCAAGAGACCCAGTACTTC. It is translated as CASSLNPAGGQETQYF.

The V gene is TRBV7-3, the J gene TRBJ2-7; TRBD1 aligns across 7 bases. Germline CDR1 and CDR2: SGHTA and FQGTGA. J was trimmed by 3 bases and V by 4 bases; bases with no gene match: 9. The CDR3 covers 15 residues. The DNA for the CDR3 is TGTGCCAGCAGCTCTCAGGGGGTGGGTGGCTACGAGCAGTACTTC. Its protein is CASSSQGVGGYEQYF.

J is TRBJ1-1 and V is TRBV4-1, with 8 nucleotides matching TRBD1. CDR1 is MGHRA, CDR2 YSYEKL, per germline. CDR3 length: 14 amino acids. Trimming took 1 base from V and 11 from J; bases not matched to a gene: 9. In nucleotides, the CDR3 is TGCGCCAGCAGCCAAGGTGTACAGGGGGATAGGGCTTTCTTT. This codes for CASSQGVQGDRAFF.

The chain couples TRBV7-9 to TRBJ1-6; TRBD1 agrees at 9 bases. Trimming took 5 bases from V and 10 from J; bases not matched to a gene: 6. The germline V gene has CDR1 SEHNR and CDR2 FQNEAQ (reference sequence). The CDR3 runs to 14 residues. In DNA, the CDR3 is TGTGCCAGCAGCCTAACAGGGGGCAGGTCACCCCTCCACTTT. It is translated as CASSLTGGRSPLHF.

The chain has TRBV25-1 and TRBJ2-5; D is undetermined. CDR3 length equals 13 residues. The ends were cut back, 3 bases at V and 0 bases at J, with 5 bases in the middle. Germline V gene sequence: CDR1 MGHDK, CDR2 SYGVNS. CDR3 protein: CASSDSYQETQYF. In DNA form, the CDR3 reads TGTGCCAGCAGTGATTCGTACCAAGAGACCCAGTACTTC.

The rearrangement uses TRBV9 and TRBJ1-1; D uncertain. CDR1 and CDR2 (germline): SGDLS, YYNGEE. Trimming removed 3 bases at V and 0 bases at J, with 6 bases between. CDR3 length: 13 amino acids. The CDR3 loop is CASSDAVNTEAFF. In DNA, the CDR3 is TGTGCCAGCAGCGACGCAGTGAACACTGAAGCTTTCTTT.

The gene calls are TRBV4-3 and TRBJ2-1; 10 bases match TRBD2. The germline gives CDR1 LGHNA, CDR2 YSLEER. J was trimmed by 6 bases and V by 0 bases; bases with no gene match: 11. The CDR3 sequence is 18 residues long. CDR3: CASSQDRGAGGHGNEQFF. DNA of the CDR3: TGCGCCAGCAGCCAAGATCGGGGAGCGGGGGGGCATGGCAATGAGCAGTTCTTC.

The rearrangement joins TRBV7-6 to TRBJ2-7; D is unresolved. The length of the CDR3 is 13 residues. V was pared by 5 bases and J by 2 bases, with 10 bases between. Per the germline V gene, CDR1 is SGHVS and CDR2 is FNYEAQ. Here the CDR3 reads CASSSRSTYEQYF. Written as DNA, the CDR3 is TGTGCCAGCAGCAGCAGGTCCACCTACGAGCAGTACTTC. Drawing the rest from reference TRBV7-6 and TRBJ2-7, the complete variable domain is GAGVSQSPRYKVTKRGQDVALRCDPISGHVSLYWYRQALGQGPEFLTYFNYEAQQDKSGLPNDRFSAERPEGSISTLTIQRTEQRDSAMYRCASSSRSTYEQYFGPGTRLTVT.

The genes are TRBV11-3 and TRBJ2-2; D uncertain. The CDR3 is 14 amino acids. V shed 0 bases and J shed 2 bases, with 4 bases lying between them. Germline V gene sequence: CDR1 SGHNT, CDR2 YENEEA. CDR3 protein: CASSLDSNTGELFF. The DNA for the CDR3 is TGTGCCAGCAGCTTAGATTCAAACACCGGGGAGCTGTTTTTT.

The chain couples TRBV27 to TRBJ1-1, with D maybe TRBD1 (5 bases). Trimming took 6 bases from V and 6 from J, leaving 14 bases between them. The CDR3 runs to 13 residues. Germline lookup yields CDR1 MNHEY and CDR2 SMNVEV (reference sequence). CDR3 residues: CASSRRGDPEAFF. Here the CDR3 DNA reads TGTGCCAGCAGCAGGCGGGGCGATCCTGAAGCTTTCTTT.

This clone was counted once. The chain couples TRBV27 to TRBJ1-5; 7 bases are a match to TRBD1. This CDR3 comprises 14 residues. CDR1 is MNHEY, CDR2 SMNVEV, per germline (reference sequence). Germline trimming cut 6 bases from V and 4 bases from J; bases unmatched to any gene: 6. The DNA for the CDR3 is TGTGCCAGCAGACCCACAGGGGCAAATCAGCCCCAGCATTTT. Residues: CASRPTGANQPQHF.

V is TRBV12-5 and J is TRBJ1-1; 8 nucleotides agree with TRBD1. V gave up 3 bases and J gave up 1 base; unmatched junction bases: 1. The CDR3 sequence is 14 residues long. Per the germline V gene, CDR1 is LGHNT and CDR2 is FRNRAP. The CDR3 region is CASGLGQGNTEAFF. CDR3 in DNA: TGTGCTAGTGGTTTAGGACAGGGGAACACTGAAGCTTTCTTT.

The rearrangement joins TRBV25-1 to TRBJ1-5; D is unclear. Germline CDR1 MGHDK, CDR2 SYGVNS. The CDR3 has 13 amino acids. Trimming left V 3 bases short and J 6 bases short, with 9 bases between. CDR3 in DNA: TGTGCCAGCAGTGATGAGGGAAGTCAGCCCCAGCATTTT. This sequence encodes CASSDEGSQPQHF. The whole variable domain, filled in from reference TRBV25-1 and TRBJ1-5, reads EADIYQTPRYLVIGTGKKITLECSQTMGHDKMYWYQQDPGMELHLIHYSYGVNSTEKGDLSSESTVSRIRTEHFPLTLESARPSHTSQYLCASSDEGSQPQHFGDGTRLSIL.